One sample yielded the 23 T cell receptor beta chains listed below, sequenced in a study of beta chain features in type 1 diabetes. Expressed TCRB transcripts were sequenced because the entire RNA isolate underwent reverse transcription. TCRdb's table, derived via immunoSEQ multiplex PCR, lists solely in-frame clones and lacks some. The sample lists about 140,000 clones, around a tenth occurring once. Sequencing used central memory CD4+ T cells from blood. The receptor set was obtained from a woman in her thirties or forties in good health.

The chain uses TRBV9 and TRBJ1-4; TRBD1 agrees at 9 bases. The CDR3 consists of 14 residues. V gave up 4 bases and J gave up 8 bases; unmatched junction bases: 6. The germline CDR1 and CDR2 sequences are SGDLS and YYNGEE. CDR3 in amino acids: CASSLDRGGEKLFF. Here the CDR3 DNA reads TGTGCCAGCAGCCTCGACAGGGGGGGGGAAAAACTGTTTTTT.

This clone was seen a few times. The V call is TRBV4-2, the J call TRBJ2-2; perhaps TRBD1 as D (5 bases). Trimming stripped 0 bases from V and 3 bases from J, with 17 bases between. The CDR3 spans 18 residues. Looked up from germline, CDR1 is LGHNA and CDR2 is YNFKEQ. The CDR3 bases are TGTGCCAGCAGCCAAGAATTAAGGGGCTTGACGCACACCGGGGAGCTGTTTTTT. Encoded protein: CASSQELRGLTHTGELFF.

This clone was counted only a few times. The limits of the CDR3 on the DNA are not certain, so only TCRdb's listed CDR3 is given. The V and J genes are TRBV25-1 and TRBJ1-1. With termini counted, the CDR3 has 14 amino acids. Germline V gives CDR1 MGHDK, CDR2 SYGVNS. CDR3 sequence: CASSEWGGGTEVFF.

The rearrangement uses TRBV5-6 and TRBJ2-3, with TRBD2 matching 9 bases. V dropped 0 bases and J dropped 0; count of bases not matched to a gene: 2. This CDR3 is 16 amino acids long. The germline V gene has CDR1 SGHDT and CDR2 YYEEEE. The CDR3 DNA follows: TGTGCCAGCAGCTTGGGCGGGGGGGCAAGCACAGATACGCAGTATTTT. Amino acids: CASSLGGGASTDTQYF.

This clone was seen more than once but under ten times. The gene calls are TRBV27 and TRBJ1-1, with D perhaps matching TRBD1 (5 bases). The V and J ends lost 3 bases and 3 bases respectively, with 11 bases between them. The CDR3 totals 14 residues. CDR1 MNHEY and CDR2 SMNVEV come from the germline V gene (reference sequence). CDR3 residues: CASSFSQADTEAFF. CDR3 bases: TGTGCCAGCAGTTTCTCACAGGCGGACACTGAAGCTTTCTTT.

The chain carries TRBV19 and TRBJ2-1, with D perhaps TRBD2 (5 bases). V lost 1 base to trimming and J lost 10 bases, with 14 bases between them. Germline CDR1 reads LNHDA; CDR2 reads SQIVND (reference sequence). This CDR3 contains 14 residues. Here the CDR3 reads CASSIGPAGGEQFF. The CDR3 region has the DNA TGTGCCAGTAGTATAGGGCCGGCGGGTGGAGAGCAGTTCTTC.

The chain couples TRBV15 to TRBJ1-2, with 7 positions matching TRBD1. The J segment lost 2 bases and the V segment lost 3 bases, leaving 6 bases of the junction unmatched. Per germline, CDR1 LNHNV and CDR2 YYDKDF (reference sequence). This CDR3 has 15 residues. Here the CDR3 DNA reads TGTGCCACCAGCAGTATCACAGGGGCGAACTATGGCTACACCTTC. Translated, it gives CATSSITGANYGYTF.

The sample holds many counts of this clone. V usage is TRBV5-6 and J usage is TRBJ2-1; 8 bases align to TRBD2. The J segment lost 4 bases and the V segment lost 5 bases, leaving 8 bases of the junction unmatched. CDR1 is SGHDT and CDR2 is YYEEEE in the germline V gene. The CDR3 runs to 15 residues. CDR3 bases: TGTGCCAGCAGTTACGCGGGGGGACCTTACAATGAGCAGTTCTTC. Encoded protein: CASSYAGGPYNEQFF. The variable domain in full, with the rest retrieved from reference TRBV5-6 and TRBJ2-1, is DAGVTQSPTHLIKTRGQQVTLRCSPKSGHDTVSWYQQALGQGPQFIFQYYEEEERQRGNFPDRFSGHQFPNYSSELNVNALLLGDSALYLCASSYAGGPYNEQFFGPGTRLTVL.

Worth noting for this clone: At one end the junction does not follow the germline gene, possibly because of a read error. The chain employs TRBV2 and TRBJ1-5; D call uncertain. Germline CDR1 and CDR2: SNHLY and FYNNEI. This CDR3 has 13 amino acids. The chain's CDR3 is CASSPTGSQAQHF. The DNA of the CDR3 is TGTGCCAGCTCACCCACCGGGAGTCAGGCCCAGCATTTT.

This clone was seen a few times. The sample holds other DNA sequences that translate to the same CDR3. V is TRBV7-2 and J is TRBJ1-5; D might be TRBD1 (6 bases). Trimming removed 5 bases at V and 4 bases at J, with 9 bases between. CDR1 is SGHTA and CDR2 is FQGNSA in the germline V gene. The CDR3 covers 13 residues. The DNA for the CDR3 is TGTGCCAGCAGCGTTAGGGGGAATCAGCCCCAGCATTTT. Its translation is CASSVRGNQPQHF.

There are a few counts of this clone. The chain is built from TRBV5-5 and TRBJ2-3, with 7 nucleotides matching TRBD2. This CDR3 region has 14 residues. Trimming at V came to 0 bases and at J to 8 bases, leaving 6 bases not matched to a gene. Looked up from germline, CDR1 is SGHKS and CDR2 is YYEKEE (reference sequence). CDR3 in DNA: TGTGCCAGCAGCTTGGACCGGGGCGGGAGTACGCAGTATTTT. Its protein product is CASSLDRGGSTQYF.

This clone was recorded many times. CDR3 coding DNA: TGTGCCAGCAGCCGACTAGCGGGCGGAGGTGGGACCCAGTACTTC. Its protein is CASSRLAGGGGTQYF. This chain links TRBV7-2 with TRBJ2-5; 10 bases align to TRBD2. V shed 5 bases, J shed 7 bases, and the junction held 10 bases outside the gene matches. The CDR3 is made up of 15 amino acids. Germline-derived CDR1 and CDR2 are SGHTA and FQGNSA.

The chain recombines TRBV5-4 with TRBJ2-3; tentative D call: TRBD1 (6 bases). Trimming removed 2 bases at V and 6 bases at J, with 10 bases between. Germline lookup yields CDR1 SGHNT and CDR2 YYREEE (reference sequence). The CDR3 is made up of 13 amino acids. The DNA for the CDR3 is TGTGCCAGCAGCTTACAGGGTGAGGATACGCAGTATTTT. As protein: CASSLQGEDTQYF.

This clone was detected many times. The chain couples TRBV14 to TRBJ2-5; unclear D gene. V was cut by 8 bases and J by 4 bases, with 8 bases left in between. CDR3 length: 11 residues. From germline, CDR1 is SGHDN and CDR2 FVKESK. The CDR3 sequence is CASGLRETQYF. The CDR3, as DNA: TGTGCCAGCGGCCTGAGAGAGACCCAGTACTTC. The variable domain in full, with the rest retrieved from reference TRBV14 and TRBJ2-5, is EAGVTQFPSHSVIEKGQTVTLRCDPISGHDNLYWYRRVMGKEIKFLLHFVKESKQDESGMPNNRFLAERTGGTYSTLKVQPAELEDSGVYFCASGLRETQYFGPGTRLLVL.

This clone was seen a few times. This rearrangement joins TRBV18 to TRBJ1-6; possibly TRBD1 for D (5 bases). Germline values: CDR1 KGHSH, CDR2 LQKENI. V gave up 3 bases and J gave up 7 bases, with 16 bases separating them. The length of the CDR3 is 16 residues. The CDR3 loop reads CASSPERVGGNSPLHF. As DNA, the CDR3 is TGTGCCAGCTCACCCGAACGGGTGGGGGGAAATTCACCCCTCCACTTT.

This clone was observed a handful of times. The rearrangement uses TRBV5-4 and TRBJ2-3; TRBD1 agrees at 10 bases. There are 17 residues in the CDR3. Per germline, CDR1 SGHNT and CDR2 YYREEE (reference sequence). V trimming: 3 bases; J trimming: 3 bases; junction bases outside the gene matches: 10. The CDR3 spells CASSSRQGASGTDTQYF. The DNA of the CDR3 is TGTGCCAGCAGCTCCCGACAGGGGGCGAGCGGAACAGATACGCAGTATTTT. Full variable domain (missing parts from reference TRBV5-4 and TRBJ2-3): ETGVTQSPTHLIKTRGQQVTLRCSSQSGHNTVSWYQQALGQGPQFIFQYYREEENGRGNFPPRFSGLQFPNYSSELNVNALELDDSALYLCASSSRQGASGTDTQYFGPGTRLTVL.

This clone has only a few counts. V is TRBV7-9 and J is TRBJ2-7; D remains unclear. CDR1 and CDR2 (germline): SEHNR, FQNEAQ (reference sequence). Trimming stripped 5 bases from V and 6 bases from J, with 17 bases between. The CDR3 sequence is 14 residues long. This CDR3 is CASSRLALPSEQYF. The CDR3 region has the DNA TGTGCCAGCAGCCGCCTTGCCCTCCCCAGCGAGCAGTACTTC.

V is TRBV7-8 and J is TRBJ2-7; TRBD1 matches 7 bases. The J segment lost 3 bases and the V segment lost 5 bases, leaving 4 bases of the junction unmatched. This CDR3 is built from 13 residues. Germline V lookup: CDR1 SGHVS, CDR2 FQNEAQ. The CDR3, as DNA: TGTGCCAGCAGCAAAGGACAGGACTACGAGCAGTACTTC. This sequence encodes CASSKGQDYEQYF.

The V gene is TRBV7-8, the J gene TRBJ1-5; possible D gene TRBD1, 5 bases. V lost 2 bases and J lost 4, with 12 bases in between. The CDR3 contains 15 residues. Germline CDR1 and CDR2: SGHVS and FQNEAQ. The CDR3 is CASSLFDSENQPQHF. CDR3 nucleotide sequence: TGTGCCAGCAGCTTATTCGACAGCGAGAATCAGCCCCAGCATTTT.

This clone was seen only a few times. DNA of the CDR3: TGTGCCAGTAGTAAAAGACAGGGGAGCGAGCAGTACTTC. Translating gives CASSKRQGSEQYF. V is TRBV19 and J is TRBJ2-7; 8 bases align to TRBD1. Germline CDR1 LNHDA, CDR2 SQIVND (reference sequence). V was pared by 4 bases and J by 6 bases, with 5 bases of the junction left unmatched. The CDR3 is 13 amino acids.

Only a few counts were recorded for this clone. CDR3 in DNA: TGTGCCAGCGACAGGAGGAACACTGAAGCTTTCTTT. Its protein product is CASDRRNTEAFF. This chain uses TRBV2 with TRBJ1-1, with a tentative D call TRBD1 (6 bases). Between the trimmed V and J ends, which lost 8 bases and 1 base, there was a span of 8 bases. The CDR3 spans 12 residues. Germline lookup yields CDR1 SNHLY and CDR2 FYNNEI.

V and J are TRBV19 and TRBJ2-7, with a possible D match to TRBD1 (6 bases). This CDR3 is built from 15 residues. Trimming removed 1 base from V and 2 bases from J, with 12 bases in between. The germline CDR1 and CDR2 sequences are LNHDA and SQIVND (reference sequence). CDR3 in DNA: TGTGCCAGTAGTATAGTGACAGGAGGAACCTACGAGCAGTACTTC. Amino acid sequence: CASSIVTGGTYEQYF.

CDR3 DNA: TGCAGCGTAGCAGGGTCCAGATTCAATGAGCAGTTCTTC. Translating it yields CSVAGSRFNEQFF. V usage is TRBV29-1 and J usage is TRBJ2-1, with a possible D match to TRBD1 (5 bases). V lost 6 bases to trimming and J lost 6 bases, with 15 bases between them. Germline CDR1 SQVTM, CDR2 ANQGSEA. The CDR3 is 13 amino acids.